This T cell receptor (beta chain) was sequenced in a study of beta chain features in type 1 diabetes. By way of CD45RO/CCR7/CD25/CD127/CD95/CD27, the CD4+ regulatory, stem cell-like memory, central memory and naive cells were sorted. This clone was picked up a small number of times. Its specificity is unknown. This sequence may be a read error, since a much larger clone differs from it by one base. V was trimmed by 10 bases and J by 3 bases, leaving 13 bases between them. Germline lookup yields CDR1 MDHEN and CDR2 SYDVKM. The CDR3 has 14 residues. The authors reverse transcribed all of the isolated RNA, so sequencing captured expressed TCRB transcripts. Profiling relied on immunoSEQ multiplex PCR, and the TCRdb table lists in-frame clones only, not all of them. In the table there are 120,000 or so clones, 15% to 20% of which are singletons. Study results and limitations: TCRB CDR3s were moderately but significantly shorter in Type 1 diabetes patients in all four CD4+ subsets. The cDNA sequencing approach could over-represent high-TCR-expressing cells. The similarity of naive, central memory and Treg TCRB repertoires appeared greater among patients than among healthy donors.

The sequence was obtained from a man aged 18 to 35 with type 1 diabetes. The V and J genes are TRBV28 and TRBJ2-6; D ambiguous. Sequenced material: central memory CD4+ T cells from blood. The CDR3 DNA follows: TGTGCCACCCTCCTGGGAAGTGGGGCCAACGTCCTGACTTTC. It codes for CATLLGSGANVLTF. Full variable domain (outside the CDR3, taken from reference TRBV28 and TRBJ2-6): DVKVTQSSRYLVKRTGEKVFLECVQDMDHENMFWYRQDPGLGLRLIYFSYDVKMKEKGDIPEGYSVSREKKERFSLILESASTNQTSMYLCATLLGSGANVLTFGAGSRLTVL.